The clone carrying this T cell receptor beta chain has only one observation. The repertoire was sequenced with immunoSEQ multiplex PCR; TCRdb's copy has only in-frame clones and lacks some. The sample lists fewer than 250,000 clones, 83% seen once, with less than 6.5% in the top ten. The sample originates from a study of blood T cell repertoires in COVID-19. Trimming stripped 2 bases from V and 3 bases from J, with 18 bases between. Germline V gives CDR1 MDHEN, CDR2 SYDVKM. The CDR3 runs to 17 residues. The sequenced sample consisted of peripheral blood. The receptor comes from a human donor in a cohort sampled during active COVID-19. The chain joins TRBV28 to TRBJ2-3, with D possibly matching TRBD1 (6 bases). This CDR3 is CASSLVMGQGKTDTQYF. The CDR3 DNA is TGTGCCAGCAGTTTAGTAATGGGGCAGGGGAAAACAGATACGCAGTATTTT.